The clone carrying this T cell receptor (beta chain) has a handful of counts. The sample comes from a study of blood T cell repertoires in COVID-19. For the study at large: From the United States, Italy and Spain came samples of acute and convalescent COVID-19. Nucleic acid was either cDNA or gDNA, and it came from T cells, B-cell-depleted T cells, or PBMCs.

Clones were read by immunoSEQ multiplex PCR, and TCRdb kept only the in-frame ones, dropping some. The sample has about 61,000 clones; around 77% are singletons. The CDR3 is 13 amino acids. Deletions cut 0 bases from V and 2 bases from J, with 5 bases between. Germline V gene sequence: CDR1 WNHNN, CDR2 SYGVQD (reference sequence). The chain has TRBV10-1 and TRBJ2-7; D call uncertain. The sequence was obtained from a man at least 80 years old with active or convalescent COVID-19. The sequenced material came from peripheral blood. The chain's CDR3 is CASSESSPYEQYF. The CDR3 DNA follows: TGCGCCAGCAGTGAGTCATCTCCCTACGAGCAGTACTTC.